Below are 9 T cell receptor beta chains sequenced from a single sample in a study of blood T cell repertoires in COVID-19. Sequencing used immunoSEQ multiplex PCR; TCRdb keeps in-frame clones, though not all of them. This sample has 80,000 to 100,000 clones, with nearly 95% found just once. Sample: peripheral blood. Every receptor here comes from a human donor with active COVID-19. The donor label of this sample is uncertain.

Regarding this clone: The junction shows a germline mismatch at one end, possibly a read error. This chain's CDR3 is CASSYSDRCHF. DNA for the CDR3: TGTGCCAGCAGTTATTCCGACAGGTGCCACTTC. The chain joins TRBV6-2 or TRBV6-3 to TRBJ2-7; possibly TRBD1 for D (6 bases). CDR1 is MNHEY and CDR2 is SVGEGT in the germline V gene. This CDR3 is built from 11 residues.

This chain joins TRBV7-8 and TRBJ1-3; the match to TRBD1 covers 7 bases. After removal of 8 bases from V and 0 bases from J, the junction contained 10 bases not matched to a gene. Germline V gene lookup returns CDR1 SGHVS and CDR2 FQNEAQ. This CDR3 has 16 residues. CDR3 bases: TGTGCCAGCGGATCAGGGGGTCGGAGCTCTGGAAACACCATATATTTT. Protein sequence: CASGSGGRSSGNTIYF.

V is TRBV5-8 and J is TRBJ2-5; weak D call: TRBD2 (5 bases). This CDR3 is built from 14 residues. Trimming shortened V by 4 bases and J by 2 bases, and 12 bases separated the two germline ends. Germline V gene sequence: CDR1 SGHTS, CDR2 YDEGEE. The CDR3 is CASSPPGVQETQYF. CDR3 bases: TGTGCCAGCAGCCCACCCGGGGTTCAAGAGACCCAGTACTTC.

The table lists this clone with a count of one. The CDR3 loop is CASSLLLAGEQFF. The CDR3 DNA reads TGTGCCAGCAGTTTACTCTTAGCCGGTGAGCAGTTCTTC. This chain uses TRBV27 with TRBJ2-1; D is undetermined. The CDR3 has 13 residues. Germline V gene sequence: CDR1 MNHEY, CDR2 SMNVEV (reference sequence). V shed 2 bases and J shed 9 bases, with 11 bases lying between them.

V usage is TRBV3-1 (or the pseudogene TRBV3-2) and J usage is TRBJ2-1; TRBD2 aligns across 9 bases. The CDR3 consists of 15 residues. Germline V CDR1 and CDR2: LGHDT, YNNKEL (reference sequence). The trim removed 3 bases at V and 9 bases at J, leaving 9 bases unmatched. This chain's CDR3 is CASSQARGGRSEQFF. Written as DNA, the CDR3 is TGTGCCAGCAGCCAGGCGCGGGGGGGCCGTAGTGAGCAGTTCTTC.

This clone was detected only once. This chain connects TRBV18 to TRBJ1-5; weak D call: TRBD1 (5 bases). Germline CDR1 is KGHSH and CDR2 is LQKENI. Trimming removed 2 bases at V and 1 base at J, with 6 bases between. The CDR3 covers 14 residues. In nucleotides, the CDR3 is TGTGCCAGCTCACCAGGGGCCAGCAATCAGCCCCAGCATTTT. Amino acid sequence: CASSPGASNQPQHF.

The chain links TRBV28 to TRBJ1-4; D not certain. The CDR3 length is 15 residues. Looked up from germline, CDR1 is MDHEN and CDR2 is SYDVKM. Deletions cut 8 bases from V and 5 bases from J, with 18 bases between. This chain's CDR3 is CASLPSELRNEKLFF. For the CDR3, the DNA is TGTGCCAGCCTCCCTTCGGAGTTACGAAATGAAAAACTGTTTTTT.

V gene TRBV5-5 combines with J gene TRBJ1-5; D unresolved. Trimming removed 0 bases from V and 4 bases from J, with 14 bases in between. The CDR3 is made up of 16 amino acids. Germline CDR1 is SGHKS and CDR2 is YYEKEE (reference sequence). CDR3 sequence: CASSLDAGLANQPQHF. CDR3 coding DNA: TGTGCCAGCAGCTTGGACGCAGGTTTGGCGAATCAGCCCCAGCATTTT. The whole variable domain, filled in from reference TRBV5-5 and TRBJ1-5, reads DAGVTQSPTHLIKTRGQQVTLRCSPISGHKSVSWYQQVLGQGPQFIFQYYEKEERGRGNFPDRFSARQFPNYSSELNVNALLLGDSALYLCASSLDAGLANQPQHFGDGTRLSIL.

This clone has only one observation. The chain carries TRBV19 and TRBJ1-1, with D possibly being TRBD1 (5 bases). The length of the CDR3 is 15 residues. The ends were cut back, 8 bases at V and 3 bases at J, with 19 bases in the middle. CDR1 and CDR2 (germline): LNHDA, SQIVND (reference sequence). The CDR3 is CASYPGGNRYTEAFF. As DNA, the CDR3 is TGTGCCAGTTACCCCGGGGGAAATAGATACACTGAAGCTTTCTTT.